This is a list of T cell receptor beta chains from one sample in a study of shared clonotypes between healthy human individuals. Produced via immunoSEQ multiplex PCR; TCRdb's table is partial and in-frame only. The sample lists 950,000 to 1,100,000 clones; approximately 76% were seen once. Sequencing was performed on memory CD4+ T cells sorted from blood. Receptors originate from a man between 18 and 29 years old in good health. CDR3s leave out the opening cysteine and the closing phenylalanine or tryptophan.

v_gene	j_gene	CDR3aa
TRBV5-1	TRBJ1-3	ASSLGLSGNTIY
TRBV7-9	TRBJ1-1	ASRATGVNTEAF
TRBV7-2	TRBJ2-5	ASSEALAGGPETQY
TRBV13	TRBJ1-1	ASSTSGTYSKHTEAF
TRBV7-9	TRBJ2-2	ASSLIGFTGELF
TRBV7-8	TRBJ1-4	ASSLDGGKLF
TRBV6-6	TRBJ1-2	ASSRGRTTSNYGYT
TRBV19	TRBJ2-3	ASSIGQTSTDTQY
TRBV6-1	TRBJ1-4	ASSEPGTGKLF
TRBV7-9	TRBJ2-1	ASSLVLVNAEQF
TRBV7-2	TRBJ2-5	ASSSAGGSQTQY
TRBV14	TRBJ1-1	ASSHRNTEAF
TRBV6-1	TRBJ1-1	ASSLERTEAF
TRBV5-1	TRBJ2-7	ASSLDPSGRYEQY
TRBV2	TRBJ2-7	ASRTRVNSYEQY
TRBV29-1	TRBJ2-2	SVDWGAGGELF
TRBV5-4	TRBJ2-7	ASSSGLAGEFGYEQY
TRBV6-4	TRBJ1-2	ASSEGTGIGSGYT
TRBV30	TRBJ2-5	AWSDGGETQY
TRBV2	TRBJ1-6	GSKGSSYNSPLH
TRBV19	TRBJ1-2	ASSITVTNYGYT
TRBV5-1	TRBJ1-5	ASSLGQSNQPQH
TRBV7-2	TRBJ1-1	ASSRQVNTEAF
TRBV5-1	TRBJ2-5	ASSSQETQY
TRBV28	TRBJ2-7	ASSLRLGFYEQY